This T cell receptor beta chain was sequenced during a study of molecular identifiers for immune sequencing clone quantification. This clonotype was counted many times. Its antigen is undetermined. Unmatched junction bases numbered 9, after V lost 5 bases and J lost 4 bases. The CDR3 is 16 amino acids. The germline V gene has CDR1 SGHTA and CDR2 FQGNSA. Previously published methods and listed TCR primers were used for the bulk TCR libraries. TCRdb passed the PCR reads through MiXCR, listing each CDR3 protein once. The sample lists about 640,000 distinct CDR3 sequences, less than 20% occurring once. Sequencing libraries of naive CD8 cells derived from roughly 18,000 to 920,000 sorted cells with 10%, 30% or 50% RNA. Regarding the study as a whole: Clones above 20 RNA copies contained over 98% of effector molecules and under 1% of naive molecules. With a barcode shared among identical TCR molecules, highly expanded clone sizes could be underestimated.

The sample was naive CD8+ T cells from blood, with Jurkat cell RNA spiked in. As for subset: FACS-sorted CD8+CD4-CCR7+CD45RA+ naive T cells. The sequence derives from a human donor in good health. Some libraries in this study had Jurkat cell RNA spiked in. The V call is TRBV7-2, the J call TRBJ2-5, with TRBD2 matching over 11 bases. CDR3 nucleotide sequence: TGTGCCAGCAGCACTAAAACTAGCGGGGGTGGAGAGACCCAGTACTTC. The encoded protein is CASSTKTSGGGETQYF.